This T cell receptor beta chain is drawn from a study of memory CD4+ T cells and cytomegalovirus serostatus. With respect to this clone: The antigen is undetermined.

The sort gate was single viable CD3+CD4+CD8-CD45RO+ cells for memory CD4+ T cells. Study-level results: Median bootstrapped AUC for CMV status was roughly 0.95 originally, around 0.91 US-trained.

Looked up from germline, CDR1 is SNHLY and CDR2 is FYNNEI. This CDR3 contains 14 residues. Trimming left V 5 bases short and J 0 bases short, with 5 bases between. Sequencing used immunoSEQ multiplex PCR; TCRdb keeps in-frame clones, though not all of them. This table has about 39,000 clones, around 78% appearing once. The TCR originated in an adult in good health and CMV-seronegative. The chain uses TRBV2 and TRBJ2-6; D not certain. Sequenced input: memory CD4+ T cells from blood. The CDR3 DNA sequence: TGTGCCAGCAGTCAAAGCTCTGGGGCCAACGTCCTGACTTTC. Its translation is CASSQSSGANVLTF.